This T cell receptor (beta chain) was sequenced for a study of shared clonotypes between healthy human individuals. General study findings and limits: Generally, estimated richness proved larger in naive subsets than it did in memory subsets.

The assay was run at deep level. Under the authors' procedure: ImmunoSEQ sequences covered only the junction and lacked quality scores; filtering therefore differed. Clones were sequenced by immunoSEQ multiplex PCR, and TCRdb holds only the in-frame ones, with some missing. That table supplies the V and J calls and clone size; D and trimming were determined from the DNA. Of about 2 million clones listed, over 85% are singletons. From germline, CDR1 is SQVTM and CDR2 ANQGSEA. The CDR3 consists of 15 residues. Trimming removed 8 bases at V and 1 base at J, with 20 bases between. Note on this clone: As yet, its antigen is unknown.

Terminally differentiated effector memory CD45RA+ cells were excluded by CCR7 positive selection of CD45RO-negative cells. Free of recent acute infections or vaccinations, the donors were healthy HIV-negative adults. The gene calls are TRBV29-1 and TRBJ1-1; maybe TRBD1 (5 bases). The sequence was obtained from a young man in good health. The specimen was naive CD8+ T cells sorted from blood. The CDR3 sequence is CSPIPSTGRNTEAFF. DNA for the CDR3: TGCAGCCCTATCCCCTCTACGGGGCGGAACACTGAAGCTTTCTTT.